This TCR beta chain was identified in a study of T cell repertoires in cytomegalovirus infection. The CDR3 length is 15 residues. Germline V gives CDR1 SEHNR, CDR2 FQNEAQ (reference sequence). V lost 8 bases and J 4 bases, leaving 17 bases between the germline ends. As for this clonotype: Its antigen remains unidentified.

MiXCR, applied by TCRdb to the reads, yields one record per CDR3 protein. The sample has about 920,000 distinct CDR3 sequences, more than 25% seen once. The chain joins TRBV7-9 to TRBJ1-4; no clear D. This TCR was recovered from a human donor in good health (CMV status not recorded). Some clones in this sample may be carry-over from other donors' samples. The sequences come from cultured CD8+ T cells from PBMCs, collected from culture after CMV antigen stimulation. The CDR3 is CASRAPSPDNEKLFF. CDR3 bases: TGTGCCAGCCGTGCACCGTCGCCCGATAATGAAAAACTGTTTTTT.